This TCR beta chain was captured by sequencing in a study of CD8 T cells in Susac syndrome. Roughly 0.45 to 1 ug RNA was reverse transcribed with random hexamers. A multiplex approach, immunoSEQ multiplex PCR, amplified TCR beta CDR3 across 54 Vbeta and 13 Jbeta. TCRdb ran MiXCR on the immunoSEQ multiplex PCR reads and lists one entry per CDR3 protein. This sample has approximately 230,000 distinct CDR3 sequences, with around 95% found just once. Germline assignment: CDR1 MGHDK and CDR2 SYGVNS. The CDR3 loop spans 14 amino acids. V lost 4 bases, J lost 3 bases, and 13 bases lay in between. Sequencing of TCR beta was undertaken in CD8+ and CD4+ T cells derived from blood.

The V and J genes are TRBV25-1 and TRBJ2-7; D may be TRBD2 (6 bases). Source material: CD4+ T cells from PBMCs. The receptor was isolated from a human donor with multiple sclerosis. This CDR3 is CASSVRLGGYEQYF. For the CDR3, the DNA is TGTGCCAGCAGTGTTAGACTAGGAGGCTACGAGCAGTACTTC.